Listed below are T cell receptor beta chains from one sample, sequenced in a study of multiple sclerosis patients with progressive multifocal leukoencephalopathy. Profiled with immunoSEQ multiplex PCR; TCRdb holds only in-frame clones, not every one. The sample consists of tens of thousands of clones, over 85% of them appearing once. This sample comprised PBMCs, obtained from a patient treated with natalizumab. Receptors originate from a human donor with multiple sclerosis. CDR3s include the opening cysteine and the closing phenylalanine or tryptophan. A D gene is named only where the DNA matches it firmly. Clone size appears in some rows only: once, few, many, or a class for an expanded clone.

cdr3_length	v_call	clone_size	j_call	d_call	cdr3_nt	cdr3_aa
15	TRBV4-3	-	TRBJ2-2	-	TGCGCCAGCAGCCAAGATGCCGGGATCACCGGGGAGCTGTTTTTT	CASSQDAGITGELFF
15	TRBV7-3	-	TRBJ2-4	-	TGTGCCAGCAGCTTAGGTATTGGGGCCAAAAACATTCAGTACTTC	CASSLGIGAKNIQYF
15	TRBV9	-	TRBJ2-1	-	TGTGCCAGCAGCACGGGGGAGGTTACCCTTGATGAGCAGTTCTTC	CASSTGEVTLDEQFF
15	TRBV19	-	TRBJ1-2	-	TGTGCCAGTAGGACGGGGGGGGCCCCCTCCTATGGCTACACCTTC	CASRTGGAPSYGYTF
15	TRBV27	-	TRBJ2-1	TRBD2	TGTGCCAGCAGTCCGCTAGCGGGACCGGCCAATGAGCAGTTCTTC	CASSPLAGPANEQFF
11	TRBV28	-	TRBJ2-1	-	TGTGCCAGCAGTTTACCGGGTGAGCAGTTCTTC	CASSLPGEQFF
14	TRBV4-3	-	TRBJ1-2	-	TGCGCCAGCAGCCCTCAGACGGGTAACTATGGCTACACCTTC	CASSPQTGNYGYTF
16	TRBV7-6	-	TRBJ2-3	TRBD2	TGTGCCAGCAGCCGACGGACTAGCGGTCCCACAGATACGCAGTATTTT	CASSRRTSGPTDTQYF
14	TRBV11-2	-	TRBJ1-1	TRBD1	TGTGCCAGCAGCCCGACCGGGACAGGGGGGGGAGCTTTCTTT	CASSPTGTGGGAFF
14	TRBV28	-	TRBJ1-2	TRBD1	TGTGCCAGCAGACTCGGACAGGATAACTATGGCTACACCTTC	CASRLGQDNYGYTF
15	TRBV19	-	TRBJ2-7	-	TGTGCCAGTAGTATGGAGGAGGGTTCGTCGTTTAAGAAGTACTTC	CASSMEEGSSFKKYF
13	TRBV29-1	once	TRBJ2-7	-	TGCAGCGTTGGGGTCGGGACCCCCTACGAGCAGTACTTC	CSVGVGTPYEQYF
16	TRBV6-4	once	TRBJ2-1	TRBD2	TGTGCCAGCAGTGACTCGTTTAGCGGGAGCTACAATGAGCAGTTCTTC	CASSDSFSGSYNEQFF
14	TRBV10-3	-	TRBJ1-5	-	TGTGCCATCAGTGAGTCGGGGAGCAATCAGCCCCAGCATTTT	CAISESGSNQPQHF
15	TRBV6-1	-	TRBJ1-5	-	TGTGCCAGCAGCCTCAACAGGGCAGGGGATCAGCCCCAGCATTTT	CASSLNRAGDQPQHF
10	TRBV27	-	TRBJ1-1	-	TGTGCCAGCGGCCGCTTGGAAGCTTTCTTT	CASGRLEAFF
17	TRBV18	-	TRBJ2-1	TRBD2	TGTGCCAGCTCACCCCTCGTCAGCGGGAGAACCTACAATGAGCAGTTCTTC	CASSPLVSGRTYNEQFF
13	TRBV11-2	-	TRBJ1-1	-	TGTGCCAGCAGCTCCGGGGGGGTCACTGAAGCTTTCTTT	CASSSGGVTEAFF
15	TRBV6-6	-	TRBJ2-7	TRBD2	TGTGCCAGCAGATCCGGGACTAGTGGGGTCTACGAGCAGTACTTC	CASRSGTSGVYEQYF
13	TRBV6-6	once	TRBJ1-1	-	TGTGCCAGCAGCCCAACCATGAACACTGAAGCTTTCTTT	CASSPTMNTEAFF
13	TRBV29-1	-	TRBJ1-2	-	TGCAGCGTTGGGGCCTCTTCTAACTATGGCTACACCTTC	CSVGASSNYGYTF
16	TRBV28	-	TRBJ2-1	TRBD2	TGTGCCAGCAGTTCCCCGGGACTAGCGGGCTACAATGAGCAGTTCTTC	CASSSPGLAGYNEQFF
15	TRBV6-5	-	TRBJ2-6	-	TGTGCCAGCAGTTACCGTACGGCTGGGGCCAACGTCCTGACTTTC	CASSYRTAGANVLTF
13	TRBV27	-	TRBJ2-5	TRBD1	TGTGCCAGCAGAAACAGGGGAAGGGAGACCCAGTACTTC	CASRNRGRETQYF
13	TRBV7-2	-	TRBJ2-7	-	TGTGCCAGCACCCCCGGGCCAACCTACGAGCAGTACTTC	CASTPGPTYEQYF
14	TRBV6-1	-	TRBJ2-2	TRBD2	TGTGCCAGCACCAACGGGGGGGAGACCGGGGAGCTGTTTTTT	CASTNGGETGELFF
15	TRBV18	-	TRBJ1-1	-	TGTGCCAGCTCACCCAGACAGGCCTTGGACACTGAAGCTTTCTTT	CASSPRQALDTEAFF
12	TRBV5-4	-	TRBJ2-1	-	TGTGCCAGCAGCTTGAGTGACAATGAGCAGTTCTTC	CASSLSDNEQFF
14	TRBV2	-	TRBJ1-1	-	TGTGCCAGCAGTTTTCAGGGAGTGAACACTGAAGCTTTCTTT	CASSFQGVNTEAFF
15	TRBV9	-	TRBJ1-4	-	TGTGCCAGCAGCGCGGCGGCGGGGAGCGGTGAAAAACTGCTTTTT	CASSAAAGSGEKLLF